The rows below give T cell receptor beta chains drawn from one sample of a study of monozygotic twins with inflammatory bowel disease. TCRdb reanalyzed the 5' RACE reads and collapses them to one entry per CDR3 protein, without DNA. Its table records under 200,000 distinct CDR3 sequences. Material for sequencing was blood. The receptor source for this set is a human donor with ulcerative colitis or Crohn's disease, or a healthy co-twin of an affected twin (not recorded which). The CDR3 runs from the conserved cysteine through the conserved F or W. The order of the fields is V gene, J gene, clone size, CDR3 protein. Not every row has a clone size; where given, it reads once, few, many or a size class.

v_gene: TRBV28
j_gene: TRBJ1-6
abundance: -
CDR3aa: CASSLSRGNSPLHF

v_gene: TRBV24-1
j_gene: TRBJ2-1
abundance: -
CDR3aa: CATSDKGRLSSYNEQFF

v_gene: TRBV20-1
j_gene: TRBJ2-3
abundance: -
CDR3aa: CSAKSPYDGAGTDTQYF

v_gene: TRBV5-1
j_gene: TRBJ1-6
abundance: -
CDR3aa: CASNTGNYNSPLHF

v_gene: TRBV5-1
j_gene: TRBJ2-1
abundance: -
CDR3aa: CASSFGWGAVNEQFF

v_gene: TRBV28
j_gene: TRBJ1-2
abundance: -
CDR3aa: CASRLTDRESYGYTF

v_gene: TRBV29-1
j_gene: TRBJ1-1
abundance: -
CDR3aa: CSAGPNAEAFF

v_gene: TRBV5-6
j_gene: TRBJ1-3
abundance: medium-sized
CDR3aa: CASSSRVHSGNTIYF

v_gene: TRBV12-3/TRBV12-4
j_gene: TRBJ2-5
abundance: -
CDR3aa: CASSLVQGLETQYF

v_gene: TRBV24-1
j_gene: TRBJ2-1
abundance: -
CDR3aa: CATSDPTGSSYNEQFF

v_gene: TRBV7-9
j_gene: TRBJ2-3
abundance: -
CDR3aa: CASRGGWDFRGTDTQYF

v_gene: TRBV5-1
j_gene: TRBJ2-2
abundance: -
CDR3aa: CASKAQGLRTGELFF

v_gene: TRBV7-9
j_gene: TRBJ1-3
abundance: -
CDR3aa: CASSPDSHGNTIYF

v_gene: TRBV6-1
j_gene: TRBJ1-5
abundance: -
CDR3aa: CASSGTVEGQPQHF

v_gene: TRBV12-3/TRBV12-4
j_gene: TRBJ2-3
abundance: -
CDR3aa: CASSTTSGGPDTQYF

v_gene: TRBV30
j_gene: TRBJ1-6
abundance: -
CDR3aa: CAWSVDSYNSPLHF

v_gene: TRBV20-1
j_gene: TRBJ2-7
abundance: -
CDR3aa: CSARASGGFSSSYEQYF

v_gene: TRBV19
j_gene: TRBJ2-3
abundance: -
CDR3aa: CASSMGARSTDTQYF

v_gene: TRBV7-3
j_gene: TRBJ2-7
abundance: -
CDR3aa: CASSLGQGASHEQYF

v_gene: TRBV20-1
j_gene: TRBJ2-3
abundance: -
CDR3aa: CSAQAGPTTDTQYF

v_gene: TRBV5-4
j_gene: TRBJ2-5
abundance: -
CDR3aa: CASSLMPSLQETQYF

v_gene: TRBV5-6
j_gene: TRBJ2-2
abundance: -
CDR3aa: CASSRLAGTGELFF